Listed here is a single TCR beta chain. No antigen is known for it. Specified treatment: about 20 received Ad26.COV2.S at low or high dose, single or two shots; 5 received placebo; per-sample allocation not given. At day 63 after the first vaccine or placebo injection, samples were drawn. This entry is derived from a study of Ad26.COV2.S vaccination and SARS-CoV-2 variants. Study-level information: The COV1001 Ad26.COV2.S trial arm included the donor. Dosing was one shot or two shots 56 days apart.

Trimming left V 6 bases short and J 2 bases short, with 7 bases between. This CDR3 is built from 11 residues. Germline V gives CDR1 DFQATT, CDR2 SNEGSKA (reference sequence). Findings of the study overall: The TCR-based breadth and depth measures might underestimate overall T cell responses.

Repertoires were generated with immunoSEQ multiplex PCR, while TCRdb's copy carries only in-frame clones and drops some. Of approximately 400,000 clones in the sample, 85% were seen once. The chain recombines TRBV20-1 with TRBJ2-5; TRBD2 is a possible D gene (6 bases). This sequence was found in a person between 18 and 65 years old who received the Ad26.COV2.S COVID-19 vaccine or a placebo. The sequencing used peripheral blood, collected in a trial of Ad26.COV2.S vaccine versus placebo. The CDR3 region has the DNA TGCAGTGCGGGGGGTCAAGAGACCCAGTACTTC. Protein product: CSAGGQETQYF.